These T cell receptor gamma chains were read from a single sample in a study of Vδ1+ human thymocytes. TCRdb reprocessed the multiplex PCR reads using CATT. The sample shows some 37,000 gamma-chain clones, just over 20% of them seen only once. The sample consisted of Vdelta1+ gamma-delta thymocytes from the thymus. The receptor source for this set is a girl younger than two who had congenital heart surgery. CDR3s include the opening cysteine and the closing phenylalanine or tryptophan.

TRGV3 CATWDRGLRYKKLF
TRGV2 CATWDGKIYYKKLF
TRGV8 CATWDRTTGWFKIF
TRGV9 CALWKPSYKKLF
TRGV9 CALWEPLPYYKKLF
TRGV3 CATWDRLYYKKLF
TRGV9 CALWEAREGLYYKKLF
TRGV4 CATWATAGSDWIKTF
TRGV3 CATWDRLSYKKLF
TRGV9 CALWEVHSLDKKLF
TRGV4 CATWDGLWEYKKLF
TRGV9 CALWDPYYYKKLF
TRGV8 CATWDQNYHKKLF
TRGV8 CATWGKNYYKKLF
TRGV9 CALWEVRYYKKLF
TRGV9 CALWEPAYYYKKLF
TRGV3 CATWDRAHKKLF
TRGV2 CATWDKDHWVKTF
TRGV3 CATWDSRRTTGWFKIF
TRGV5 CATWDRRTFGKLF
TRGV3 CATWDTLGGGSDWIKTF
TRGV2 CATWDGAQTDWIKTF
TRGV2 CATWDGWGWKLF
TRGV2 CATWDGPQYYKKLF
TRGV2 CATWDVPGKLF
TRGV4 CATWDGSSYKKLF
TRGV9 CALWEVQKFQELGKKIKVF
TRGV5 CATWDRQSKKLF
TRGV2 CATWDGRLGFGSDWIKTF
TRGV9 CALWEISSDWIKTF
TRGV3 CATWDRLLHYKKLF
TRGV2 CATWDGPNSDWIKTF
TRGV9 CALWEVQDTKKLF
TRGV4 CATWDLAPDNYYKKLF
TRGV2 CATWDGRRDYYKKLF
TRGV3 CATWDTPTSYKKLF
TRGV4 CATWGRDKKLF
TRGV9 CALWEDLSSDWIKTF
TRGV9 CASWEAPNYYKKLF
TRGV9 CALWEVLPNYKKLF
TRGV9 CALWDPNYYKKLF
TRGV9 CALWEAPDGKLF
TRGV2 CATWDGKNYYKKLF
TRGV4 CATWDGPKKLF
TRGV9 CALWEVAPSSTTGWFKIF
TRGV3 CATWDGPPGTDDHYKKLF
TRGV8 CATWDRLVFLF
TRGV2 CATWDGQVSSDWIKTF
TRGV2 CATWDGPSPHKKLF
TRGV2 CATWDGQRYKKLF
TRGV2 CATWDGWDYYKKLF
TRGV2 CATWDGPYTTGWFKIF
TRGV4 CATWDGELF
TRGV2 CATWDGPGEKLF